Detailed here is one TCR beta chain. Its target is unknown. The V end lost 4 bases, the J end lost 2 bases, and 9 bases lay between the germline ends. The CDR3 sequence is 14 residues long. Germline V CDR1 and CDR2: WSHSY, SAAADI. The record originates from a study of T cell responses to AZD1222 COVID-19 vaccine. Study outcomes and limitations: Recipients of two AZD1222 doses showed rising Spike-specific TCR breadth and depth. Donors were chiefly white British, with a greater number of females, and clonal diversity was perhaps underestimated.

Sequenced by immunoSEQ multiplex PCR; TCRdb stores in-frame clones only, minus some. The sample has approximately 100,000 clones; about 89% are singletons. This sequence joins TRBV10-2 and TRBJ1-3; D is unclear. This material consisted of peripheral blood, taken on day 0 of AZD1222 vaccination. The source of this sequence is an adult in good health. The CDR3 sequence: CASSAERTGNTIYF. CDR3 bases: TGCGCCAGCAGTGCTGAACGAACTGGAAACACCATATATTTT.